The 6 T cell receptor beta chains given below trace back to one sample, sequenced in a study of blood T cell repertoires in COVID-19. Sequencing used immunoSEQ multiplex PCR; TCRdb keeps in-frame clones, though not all of them. The sample includes about 140,000 clones, 85% to 90% of them seen just once. Material: peripheral blood. These receptors came from a woman of 80 years or more with acute or convalescent COVID-19.

This clone has just one count. The rearrangement links TRBV4-1 to TRBJ2-2; perhaps TRBD1 as D (6 bases). Per germline, CDR1 MGHRA and CDR2 YSYEKL. With 0 bases removed from V and 2 bases from J, the gap between germline ends came to 10 bases. The CDR3 covers 16 residues. In DNA form, the CDR3 reads TGCGCCAGCAGCCAAGAAGCAGGGGCAAACACCGGGGAGCTGTTTTTT. This sequence encodes CASSQEAGANTGELFF.

The chain combines TRBV29-1 with TRBJ2-5, with D perhaps matching TRBD2 (5 bases). The CDR3 is 15 residues long. The V gene's germline CDR1 is SQVTM and CDR2 ANQGSEA. V lost 1 base, J lost 1 base, and 13 bases lay in between. This CDR3 is CSVEGAGVGQETQYF. The CDR3 bases are TGCAGCGTTGAAGGGGCCGGGGTAGGCCAAGAGACCCAGTACTTC.

This clone was seen just once. This sequence joins TRBV9 and TRBJ1-1; the D is unclear. V gave up 0 bases and J gave up 0 bases, with 9 bases separating them. CDR3 length: 15 amino acids. Germline assignment: CDR1 SGDLS and CDR2 YYNGEE. Written as DNA, the CDR3 is TGTGCCAGCAGCGTAGGTAACAGCATGAACACTGAAGCTTTCTTT. This translates into CASSVGNSMNTEAFF.

The chain uses TRBV5-1 and TRBJ1-1, with D possibly matching TRBD1 (6 bases). The CDR3 is 15 amino acids. Germline V gene lookup returns CDR1 SGHRS and CDR2 YFSETQ. Trimming took 0 bases from V and 0 from J, leaving 9 bases between them. CDR3 residues: CASSLAQGLNTEAFF. The CDR3 DNA reads TGCGCCAGCAGCTTGGCACAGGGACTGAACACTGAAGCTTTCTTT.

The gene calls are TRBV5-4 and TRBJ1-1, with TRBD1 matching over 7 bases. V shed 0 bases and J 1 base; nucleotides not matched to a gene: 3. Per the germline V gene, CDR1 is SGHNT and CDR2 is YYREEE (reference sequence). The CDR3 consists of 15 residues. The CDR3 spells CASSLARQGNTEAFF. CDR3 DNA: TGTGCCAGCAGCTTGGCCCGACAGGGGAACACTGAAGCTTTCTTT.

The rearrangement joins TRBV5-1 to TRBJ1-2; possibly TRBD1 for D (5 bases). This CDR3 contains 12 residues. V dropped 0 bases and J dropped 8 bases, with 8 bases sitting between them. Germline loops: CDR1 SGHRS, CDR2 YFSETQ. The CDR3 loop reads CASSLEGAGYTF. CDR3 DNA: TGCGCCAGCAGCTTGGAAGGGGCGGGCTACACCTTC.